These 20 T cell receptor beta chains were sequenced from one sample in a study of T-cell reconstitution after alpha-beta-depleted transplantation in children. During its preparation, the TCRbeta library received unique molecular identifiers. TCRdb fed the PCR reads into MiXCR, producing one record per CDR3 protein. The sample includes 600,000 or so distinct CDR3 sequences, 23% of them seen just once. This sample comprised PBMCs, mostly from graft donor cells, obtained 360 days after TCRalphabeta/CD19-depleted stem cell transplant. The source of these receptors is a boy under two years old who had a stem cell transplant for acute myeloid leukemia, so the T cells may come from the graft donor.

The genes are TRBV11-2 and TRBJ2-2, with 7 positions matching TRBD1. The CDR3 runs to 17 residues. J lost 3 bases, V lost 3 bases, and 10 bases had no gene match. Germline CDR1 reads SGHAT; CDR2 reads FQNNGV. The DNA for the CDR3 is TGTGCCAGCAGCTTTGATAGGGGGCACGTGGACACCGGGGAGCTGTTTTTT. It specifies CASSFDRGHVDTGELFF. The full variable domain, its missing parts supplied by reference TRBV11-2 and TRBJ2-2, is EAGVAQSPRYKIIEKRQSVAFWCNPISGHATLYWYQQILGQGPKLLIQFQNNGVVDDSQLPKDRFSAERLKGVDSTLKIQPAKLEDSAVYLCASSFDRGHVDTGELFFGEGSRLTVL.

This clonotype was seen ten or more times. DNA for the CDR3: TGTGCCAGCAGAGCTGGACAGGGTCCAACCTACGAGCAGTACGTC. This sequence encodes CASRAGQGPTYEQYV. The chain links TRBV6-1 to TRBJ2-7; 8 bases match TRBD1. CDR3 length: 15 amino acids. CDR1 and CDR2 (germline): MNHNS, SASEGT. Trimming removed 6 bases from V and 2 bases from J; junction bases left unmatched: 9.

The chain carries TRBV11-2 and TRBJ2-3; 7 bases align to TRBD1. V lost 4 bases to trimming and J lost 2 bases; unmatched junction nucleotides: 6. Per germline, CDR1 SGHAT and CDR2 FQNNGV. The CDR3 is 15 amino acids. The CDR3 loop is CASSSRDRPTDTQYF. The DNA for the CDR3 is TGTGCCAGCAGCTCCCGGGACAGACCCACAGATACGCAGTATTTT.

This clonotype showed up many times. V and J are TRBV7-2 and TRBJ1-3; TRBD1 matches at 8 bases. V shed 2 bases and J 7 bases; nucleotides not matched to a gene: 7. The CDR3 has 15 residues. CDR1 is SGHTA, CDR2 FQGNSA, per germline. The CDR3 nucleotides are TGTGCCAGCAGCTTAACGGGACAGGTGTCTAACACCATATATTTT. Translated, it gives CASSLTGQVSNTIYF.

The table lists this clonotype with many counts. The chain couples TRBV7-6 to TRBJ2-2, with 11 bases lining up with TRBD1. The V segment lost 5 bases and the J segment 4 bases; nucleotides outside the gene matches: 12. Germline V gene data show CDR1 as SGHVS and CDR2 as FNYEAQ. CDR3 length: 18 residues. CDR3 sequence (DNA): TGTGCCAGCAGCCCCCGACCTGGACAGGGGGCGGGCACCGGGGAGCTGTTTTTT. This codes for CASSPRPGQGAGTGELFF.

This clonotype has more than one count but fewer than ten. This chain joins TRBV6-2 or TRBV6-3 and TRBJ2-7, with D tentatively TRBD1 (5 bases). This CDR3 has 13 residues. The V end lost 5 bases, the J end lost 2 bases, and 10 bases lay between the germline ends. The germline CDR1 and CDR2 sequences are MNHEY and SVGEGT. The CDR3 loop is CASSPRAAYEQYF. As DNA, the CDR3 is TGTGCCAGCAGTCCCAGGGCAGCCTACGAGCAGTACTTC.

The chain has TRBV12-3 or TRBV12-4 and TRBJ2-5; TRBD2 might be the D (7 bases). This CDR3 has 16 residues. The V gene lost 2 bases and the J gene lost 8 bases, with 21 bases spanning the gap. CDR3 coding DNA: TGTGCCAGCAGTTTAAGGGCACGGCAGGGGAGGGATACCCAGTACTTC. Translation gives CASSLRARQGRDTQYF.

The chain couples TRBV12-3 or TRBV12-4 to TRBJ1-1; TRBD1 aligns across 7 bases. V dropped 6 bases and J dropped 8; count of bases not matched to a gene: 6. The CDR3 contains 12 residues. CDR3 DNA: TGTGCCAGCAGAGGGGGGACAGACGAAGCTTTCTTT. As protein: CASRGGTDEAFF.

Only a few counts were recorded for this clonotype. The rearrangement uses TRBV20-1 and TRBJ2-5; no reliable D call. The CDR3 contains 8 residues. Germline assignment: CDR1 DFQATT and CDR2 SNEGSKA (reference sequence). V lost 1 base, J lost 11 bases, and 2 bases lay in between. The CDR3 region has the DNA TGCAGTGCTAGAGGGCAGTACTTC. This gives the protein CSARGQYF.

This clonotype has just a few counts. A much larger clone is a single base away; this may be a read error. The DNA of the CDR3 is TGTGCCAGCAGTTATTGGACCGGGGAGCTGTTTTTT. Protein sequence: CASSYWTGELFF. The chain uses TRBV6-5 and TRBJ2-2, with D unresolved. The CDR3 loop spans 12 amino acids. Trimming left V 3 bases short and J 5 bases short, with 4 bases between. The germline gives CDR1 MNHEY, CDR2 SVGAGI.

CDR3 nucleotide sequence: TGTGCCAGCACTACGACTTATTACAATGAGCAGTTCTTC. It translates to CASTTTYYNEQFF. This chain links TRBV6-1 with TRBJ2-1; D is ambiguous. V was cut by 7 bases and J by 4 bases, with 11 bases left in between. The CDR3 is made up of 13 amino acids. Germline values: CDR1 MNHNS, CDR2 SASEGT.

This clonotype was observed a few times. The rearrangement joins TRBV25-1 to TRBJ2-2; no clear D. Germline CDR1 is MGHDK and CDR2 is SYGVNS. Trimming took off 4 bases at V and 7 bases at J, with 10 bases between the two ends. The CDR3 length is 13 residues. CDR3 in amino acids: CASSVDYGGELFF. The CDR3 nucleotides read TGTGCCAGCAGTGTGGATTACGGCGGGGAGCTGTTTTTT.

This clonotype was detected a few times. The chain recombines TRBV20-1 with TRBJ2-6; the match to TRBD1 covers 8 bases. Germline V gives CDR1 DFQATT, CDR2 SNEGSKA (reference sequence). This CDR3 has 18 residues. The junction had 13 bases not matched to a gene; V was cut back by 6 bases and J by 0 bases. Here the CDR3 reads CSAPTGAGIFSGANVLTF. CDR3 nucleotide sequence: TGCAGTGCCCCGACAGGGGCCGGAATCTTCTCTGGGGCCAACGTCCTGACTTTC.

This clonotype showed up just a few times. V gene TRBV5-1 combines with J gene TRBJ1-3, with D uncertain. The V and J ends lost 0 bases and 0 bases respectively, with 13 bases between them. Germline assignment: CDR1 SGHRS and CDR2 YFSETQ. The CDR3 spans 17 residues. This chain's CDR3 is CASSLDPALSSGNTIYF. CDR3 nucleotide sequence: TGCGCCAGCAGCTTGGATCCCGCCTTGAGCTCTGGAAACACCATATATTTT.

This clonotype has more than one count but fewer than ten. Here the CDR3 DNA reads TGCGCCAGCGGCCCGGGCCCCACAGATACGCAGTATTTT. Translating gives CASGPGPTDTQYF. The chain combines TRBV5-1 with TRBJ2-3; no definite D call. There are 13 residues in the CDR3. Looked up from germline, CDR1 is SGHRS and CDR2 is YFSETQ. The V end was cut by 7 bases, the J end by 2 bases, with 11 bases between.

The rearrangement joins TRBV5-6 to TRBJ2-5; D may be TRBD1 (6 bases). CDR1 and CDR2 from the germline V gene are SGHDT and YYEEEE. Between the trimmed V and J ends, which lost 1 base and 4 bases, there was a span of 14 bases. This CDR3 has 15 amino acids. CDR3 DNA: TGTGCCAGCAGCTTGAGATGGACAGAGAGAGAGACCCAGTACTTC. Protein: CASSLRWTERETQYF.

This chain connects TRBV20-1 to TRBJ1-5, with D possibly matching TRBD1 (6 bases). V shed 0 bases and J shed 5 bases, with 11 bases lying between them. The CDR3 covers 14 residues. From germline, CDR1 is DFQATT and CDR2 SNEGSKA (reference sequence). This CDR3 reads CSAREGGGDQPQHF. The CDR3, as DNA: TGCAGTGCTAGAGAGGGGGGGGGCGATCAGCCCCAGCATTTT.

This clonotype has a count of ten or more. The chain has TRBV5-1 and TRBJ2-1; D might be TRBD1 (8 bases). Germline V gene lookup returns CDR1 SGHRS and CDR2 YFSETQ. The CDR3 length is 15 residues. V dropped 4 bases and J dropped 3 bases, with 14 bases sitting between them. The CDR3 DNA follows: TGCGCCAGCAGCGAAAGCGGGACAGGCTACAATGAGCAGTTCTTC. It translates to CASSESGTGYNEQFF.

The DNA for the CDR3 is TGCAGTGCTTTGGGGCAGGGAAGGGAAAAACTGTTTTTT. Residues: CSALGQGREKLFF. This chain connects TRBV20-1 to TRBJ1-4; possible D gene TRBD1, 5 bases. V was pared by 5 bases and J by 8 bases, with 15 bases between. Germline V CDR1 and CDR2: DFQATT, SNEGSKA (reference sequence). The CDR3 is 13 residues long.

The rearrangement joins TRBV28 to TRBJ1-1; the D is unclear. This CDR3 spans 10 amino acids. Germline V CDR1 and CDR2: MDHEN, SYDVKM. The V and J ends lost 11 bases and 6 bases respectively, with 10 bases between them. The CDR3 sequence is CAALGAEAFF. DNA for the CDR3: TGTGCCGCGCTTGGGGCTGAAGCTTTCTTT.